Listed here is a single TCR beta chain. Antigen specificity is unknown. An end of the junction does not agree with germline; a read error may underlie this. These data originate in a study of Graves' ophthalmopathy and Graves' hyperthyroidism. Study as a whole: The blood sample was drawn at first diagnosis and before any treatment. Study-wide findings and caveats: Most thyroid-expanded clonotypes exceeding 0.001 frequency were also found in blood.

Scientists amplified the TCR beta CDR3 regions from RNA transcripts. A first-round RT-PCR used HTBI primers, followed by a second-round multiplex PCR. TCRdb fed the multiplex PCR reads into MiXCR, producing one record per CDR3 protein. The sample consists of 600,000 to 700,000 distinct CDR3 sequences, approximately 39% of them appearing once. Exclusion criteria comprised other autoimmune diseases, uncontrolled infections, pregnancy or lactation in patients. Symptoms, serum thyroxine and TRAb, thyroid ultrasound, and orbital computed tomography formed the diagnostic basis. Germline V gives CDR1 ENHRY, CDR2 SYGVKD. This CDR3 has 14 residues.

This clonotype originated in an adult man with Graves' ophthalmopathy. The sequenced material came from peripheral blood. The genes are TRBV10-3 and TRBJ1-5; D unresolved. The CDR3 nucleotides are TGTGCCAGCAGTGAAGCATGGTACGGCCAGCCCCAGCATTTT. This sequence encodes CASSEAWYGQPQHF.